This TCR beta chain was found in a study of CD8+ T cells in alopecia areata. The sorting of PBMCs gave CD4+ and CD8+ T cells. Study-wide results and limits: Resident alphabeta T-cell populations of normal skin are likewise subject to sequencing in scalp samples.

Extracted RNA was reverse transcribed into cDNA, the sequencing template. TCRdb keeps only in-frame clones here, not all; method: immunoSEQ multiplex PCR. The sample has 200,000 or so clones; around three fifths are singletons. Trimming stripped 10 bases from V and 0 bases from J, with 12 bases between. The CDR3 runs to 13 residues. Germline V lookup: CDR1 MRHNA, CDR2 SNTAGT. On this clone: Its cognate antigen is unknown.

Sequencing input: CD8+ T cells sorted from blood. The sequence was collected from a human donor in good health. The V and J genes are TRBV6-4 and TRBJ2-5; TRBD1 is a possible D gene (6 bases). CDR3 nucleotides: TGTGCCACAACCCGGGACAACCAAGAGACCCAGTACTTC. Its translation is CATTRDNQETQYF.